These T cell receptor beta chains were read from a single sample in a study of T cells after yellow fever vaccination. TCRdb fed the 5' RACE reads into MiXCR, producing one record per CDR3 protein. The sample has fewer than 350,000 distinct CDR3 sequences, roughly 8.7% seen once; the top ten hold over 15%. The sample was PBMCs, taken on the day of the first yellow fever vaccination. The receptor set was obtained from a man younger than 35 who received the YFV17D yellow fever vaccine. The CDR3 runs from the conserved cysteine through the conserved F or W. Each record gives: V gene, D gene, clone size, J gene, CDR3 DNA, CDR3 protein. D genes are given only for firm matches. For some rows the clone size is stated as once, few or many, or as a class when expanded; others skip it.

V: TRBV10-3; D: .; size: .; J: TRBJ2-5; DNA: TGTGCCATCAGTGATAGGAGGAGCCAAGAGACCCAGTACTTC; CDR3: CAISDRRSQETQYF
V: TRBV12-3/TRBV12-4; D: .; size: .; J: TRBJ2-3; DNA: TGTGCCAGCAGTTTATACTGGGGGAATGGAGATACGCAGTATTTT; CDR3: CASSLYWGNGDTQYF
V: TRBV3-1; D: .; size: many; J: TRBJ1-5; DNA: TGTGCCAGCAGCCATTACAGGGCTCAGCCCCAGCATTTT; CDR3: CASSHYRAQPQHF
V: TRBV5-4; D: .; size: many; J: TRBJ2-2; DNA: TGTGCCAGCAGCTTGCAGGCCGGGGAGCTGTTTTTT; CDR3: CASSLQAGELFF
V: TRBV4-3; D: .; size: .; J: TRBJ1-4; DNA: TGCGCCAGCAGCCTTACCACAGGGAGTGGGGAAAAACTGTTTTTT; CDR3: CASSLTTGSGEKLFF
V: TRBV5-1; D: TRBD1; size: .; J: TRBJ2-6; DNA: TGCGCCAGCAGCCTGTCGACAGGGGAGAGCTCTGGGGCCAACGTCCTGACTTTC; CDR3: CASSLSTGESSGANVLTF
V: TRBV25-1; D: .; size: few; J: TRBJ2-1; DNA: TGTGCCAGCAGTCAAATGGGGATACCCTCCTACAATGAGCAGTTCTTC; CDR3: CASSQMGIPSYNEQFF
V: TRBV13; D: .; size: many; J: TRBJ2-7; DNA: TGTGCCAGCAGCAGAGCCTACGAGCAGTACTTC; CDR3: CASSRAYEQYF
V: TRBV27; D: .; size: .; J: TRBJ2-7; DNA: TGTGCCAGCAGCTCGGATACAGAGACAGGAAGCCCCGACGAGCAGTACTTC; CDR3: CASSSDTETGSPDEQYF
V: TRBV6-5; D: .; size: few; J: TRBJ2-4; DNA: TGTGCCAGCAGTTACCCATGGAGAGCCAAAAACATTCAGTACTTC; CDR3: CASSYPWRAKNIQYF
V: TRBV28; D: .; size: few; J: TRBJ2-4; DNA: TGTGCCAGCGAAGACAGGCCACCCCTTAAAAACATTCAGTACTTC; CDR3: CASEDRPPLKNIQYF
V: TRBV5-4; D: .; size: many; J: TRBJ2-1; DNA: TGTGCCAGCAGCGGGGACAACCACAATGAGCAGTTCTTC; CDR3: CASSGDNHNEQFF
V: TRBV5-1; D: .; size: few; J: TRBJ1-4; DNA: TGCGCCAGCAGTTTGGGACACCCTAATGAAAAACTGTTTTTT; CDR3: CASSLGHPNEKLFF
V: TRBV20-1; D: TRBD1; size: few; J: TRBJ2-7; DNA: TGCAGTGCTAGGGACAGGCCTTTTGACTCCTACGAGCAGTACTTC; CDR3: CSARDRPFDSYEQYF
V: TRBV7-2; D: .; size: .; J: TRBJ2-7; DNA: TGTGCCAGCAGCGCCTGGGGGGGCAGGGTCGAGCAGTACTTC; CDR3: CASSAWGGRVEQYF
V: TRBV12-3/TRBV12-4; D: .; size: few; J: TRBJ1-4; DNA: TGTGCCAGCAGAGACCCGGGCGATAATGAAAAACTGTTTTTT; CDR3: CASRDPGDNEKLFF
V: TRBV10-3; D: .; size: .; J: TRBJ2-2; DNA: TGTGCCATCAGCACCGGGACGGTGAACACCGGGGAGCTGTTTTTT; CDR3: CAISTGTVNTGELFF
V: TRBV7-8; D: TRBD2; size: .; J: TRBJ2-3; DNA: TGTGCCAGCAGCGGCCAACTAGCGGGCACAGATACGCAGTATTTT; CDR3: CASSGQLAGTDTQYF
V: TRBV7-2; D: .; size: few; J: TRBJ1-6; DNA: TGTGCCAGCAGTTCTACATCCGGACGGAATAATTCACCCCTCCACTTT; CDR3: CASSSTSGRNNSPLHF
V: TRBV20-1; D: TRBD1; size: many; J: TRBJ2-1; DNA: TGCAGTGCTAGAGATTTGGGACAGGGGCTTCTGTTCTTC; CDR3: CSARDLGQGLLFF
V: TRBV24-1; D: .; size: many; J: TRBJ1-1; DNA: TGTGCCACCAGGCCAGGGGACCCCCTTCTCACTGAAGCTTTCTTT; CDR3: CATRPGDPLLTEAFF
V: TRBV5-1; D: .; size: many; J: TRBJ1-1; DNA: TGCGCCAGCAGCCGCACGGAGGGGCGGGGGGCTTTCTTT; CDR3: CASSRTEGRGAFF
V: TRBV6-6; D: .; size: few; J: TRBJ1-4; DNA: TGTGCCAGCCGACCCGGCGGGGAAGAAAAACTGTTTTTT; CDR3: CASRPGGEEKLFF
V: TRBV7-3; D: .; size: few; J: TRBJ2-3; DNA: TGTGCCAGCAGCTTAGTGCAGGCGAATACGCAGTATTTT; CDR3: CASSLVQANTQYF
V: TRBV20-1; D: TRBD2; size: few; J: TRBJ2-5; DNA: TGCAGTGCTGGACTCGCGGGGGGGGTAGAGACCCAGTACTTC; CDR3: CSAGLAGGVETQYF
V: TRBV15; D: TRBD1; size: .; J: TRBJ2-3; DNA: TGTGCCACCAGAATCCTTACAGGGGGTGAAGATACGCAGTATTTT; CDR3: CATRILTGGEDTQYF
V: TRBV29-1; D: .; size: .; J: TRBJ1-1; DNA: TGCAGCGTTGAAGAAGGGGGGCGTGGGGACACTGAAGCTTTCTTT; CDR3: CSVEEGGRGDTEAFF
V: TRBV20-1; D: .; size: few; J: TRBJ1-6; DNA: TGCAGTGCTGATACAGGCTTCGATTCACCCCTCCACTTT; CDR3: CSADTGFDSPLHF
V: TRBV11-2; D: .; size: few; J: TRBJ2-1; DNA: TGTGCCAGCAGCTTAGTGGGGCCCAGGGCTGAGCAGTTCTTC; CDR3: CASSLVGPRAEQFF
V: TRBV2; D: .; size: .; J: TRBJ2-3; DNA: TGTGCCAGCAGTGAATCGGGGAGCGGATGGTCTTTT; CDR3: CASSESGSGWSF
V: TRBV12-5; D: .; size: .; J: TRBJ2-5; DNA: TGTGCTAGTGGTTTGAACTCTCAAGAGACCCAGTACTTC; CDR3: CASGLNSQETQYF
V: TRBV4-3; D: TRBD1; size: .; J: TRBJ2-3; DNA: TGCGCCAGCAGCCAAGTGGGACAGACCATAGATACGCAGTATTTT; CDR3: CASSQVGQTIDTQYF
V: TRBV24-1; D: .; size: .; J: TRBJ2-2; DNA: TGTGCCACTCAATCCAGGGTGACGAACACCGGGGAGCTGTTTTTT; CDR3: CATQSRVTNTGELFF
V: TRBV27; D: .; size: few; J: TRBJ2-5; DNA: TGTGCCAGCAGCTTCGGGCCGTATAAAGAGACCCAGTACTTC; CDR3: CASSFGPYKETQYF
V: TRBV5-6; D: .; size: few; J: TRBJ1-2; DNA: TGTGCCAGCAGCTTGAGGTCAGGGGTTTCCTATGGCTACACCTTC; CDR3: CASSLRSGVSYGYTF
V: TRBV24-1; D: .; size: many; J: TRBJ2-1; DNA: TGTGCCACCAGTGATAATACGCCTGAGCAGTTCTTC; CDR3: CATSDNTPEQFF
V: TRBV2; D: .; size: .; J: TRBJ2-7; DNA: TGTGCCAGCAGCCTCAGACAGTACGAGCAGTACTTC; CDR3: CASSLRQYEQYF
V: TRBV7-6; D: TRBD2; size: .; J: TRBJ2-1; DNA: TGTGCCAGCAGCCACCGTAAGGGCGGGGGGGAAAATGAGCAGTTCTTC; CDR3: CASSHRKGGGENEQFF
V: TRBV20-1; D: TRBD1; size: .; J: TRBJ2-7; DNA: TGCAGTGCTAGTATACAGGGGTACGAGCAGTACTTC; CDR3: CSASIQGYEQYF
V: TRBV3-1; D: .; size: few; J: TRBJ2-2; DNA: TGTGCCAGCAGCCCATGGGAAGGCGGGGAGCTGTTTTTT; CDR3: CASSPWEGGELFF
V: TRBV9; D: .; size: .; J: TRBJ2-3; DNA: TGTGCCAGCAGCGTAGATTATGGTGATACGCAGTATTTT; CDR3: CASSVDYGDTQYF
V: TRBV12-5; D: TRBD2; size: .; J: TRBJ2-7; DNA: TGTGCTAGTGGTTTGGCCAACACTAGCGGGAGCTCCTACGAGCAGTACTTC; CDR3: CASGLANTSGSSYEQYF
V: TRBV2; D: .; size: .; J: TRBJ2-7; DNA: TGTGCCAGCACCTGGGCCCGATACGAGCAGTACTTC; CDR3: CASTWARYEQYF
V: TRBV4-1; D: TRBD1; size: few; J: TRBJ1-2; DNA: TGCGCCAGCAGCCGCCCCTGGGACAGGGACTATGGCTACACCTTC; CDR3: CASSRPWDRDYGYTF
V: TRBV13; D: TRBD1; size: few; J: TRBJ2-1; DNA: TGTGCCAGCAGCTTACGGGACAGGAGGAATGAGCAGTTCTTC; CDR3: CASSLRDRRNEQFF
V: TRBV3-1; D: TRBD1; size: many; J: TRBJ2-4; DNA: TGTGCCAGCGGGACAGGGGCCAAAAACATTCAGTACTTC; CDR3: CASGTGAKNIQYF
V: TRBV14; D: TRBD1; size: few; J: TRBJ2-4; DNA: TGTGCCAGCAGCCGGGGACAGGGGGGCTCAATAGCCAAAAACATTCAGTACTTC; CDR3: CASSRGQGGSIAKNIQYF